A selection of T cell receptor beta chains follows, all from one sample in a study of blood T cell repertoires in COVID-19. The protocol was immunoSEQ multiplex PCR, while the TCRdb copy is restricted to in-frame clones and leaves out a portion. The sample gives approximately 60,000 clones, 79% of which show up once; roughly 3% is in the top ten. The sequencing input was peripheral blood. The receptors derive from a man aged 60 to 75 with acute or convalescent COVID-19. The conserved cysteine and the conserved F or W are not part of the CDR3 here. Clone size, where shown, is once, few, many, or a class for clones that have expanded.

V gene: TRBV7-2; CDR3 length: 14; J gene: TRBJ1-1; clone size: .; CDR3 protein: ASSPGRGTLNTEAF
V gene: TRBV6-1; CDR3 length: 11; J gene: TRBJ1-2; clone size: .; CDR3 protein: ASSDSSATGYT
V gene: TRBV29-1; CDR3 length: 18; J gene: TRBJ2-6; clone size: .; CDR3 protein: SVEDRGAGQANSGANVLT
V gene: TRBV27; CDR3 length: 13; J gene: TRBJ1-4; clone size: .; CDR3 protein: ASSASGGRREKLF
V gene: TRBV2; CDR3 length: 14; J gene: TRBJ1-6; clone size: .; CDR3 protein: ASGLKGAGGSSPLH
V gene: TRBV12-3/TRBV12-4; CDR3 length: 10; J gene: TRBJ2-7; clone size: .; CDR3 protein: ASRSGSYEQY
V gene: TRBV7-3; CDR3 length: 11; J gene: TRBJ1-1; clone size: .; CDR3 protein: ASSSPGSTEAF
V gene: TRBV7-8; CDR3 length: 14; J gene: TRBJ2-7; clone size: once; CDR3 protein: ASSLARTGSLREQY
V gene: TRBV7-9; CDR3 length: 11; J gene: TRBJ1-2; clone size: .; CDR3 protein: ASSPDRAEGYT
V gene: TRBV18; CDR3 length: 13; J gene: TRBJ1-2; clone size: .; CDR3 protein: ASSPRTAGGDGYT
V gene: TRBV6-1; CDR3 length: 11; J gene: TRBJ1-2; clone size: .; CDR3 protein: ASSEAKGQGYT
V gene: TRBV6-5; CDR3 length: 11; J gene: TRBJ1-4; clone size: .; CDR3 protein: ASRLLQDPKLF
V gene: TRBV19; CDR3 length: 12; J gene: TRBJ1-3; clone size: once; CDR3 protein: ASGIKNSGNTIY
V gene: TRBV4-2; CDR3 length: 11; J gene: TRBJ2-5; clone size: .; CDR3 protein: ASSQGFIETQY
V gene: TRBV12-3/TRBV12-4; CDR3 length: 11; J gene: TRBJ1-2; clone size: .; CDR3 protein: ASGEGAFGGYT
V gene: TRBV5-1; CDR3 length: 12; J gene: TRBJ1-1; clone size: .; CDR3 protein: ASSLEGQGRRAF
V gene: TRBV20-1; CDR3 length: 12; J gene: TRBJ1-5; clone size: many; CDR3 protein: SASLRGPVQPQH
V gene: TRBV6-5; CDR3 length: 12; J gene: TRBJ1-2; clone size: few; CDR3 protein: ASSYSTGNYGYT
V gene: TRBV6-1; CDR3 length: 11; J gene: TRBJ1-3; clone size: .; CDR3 protein: ASSDFGGNTIY
V gene: TRBV6-4; CDR3 length: 13; J gene: TRBJ2-7; clone size: .; CDR3 protein: ASSDSVLAIYEQY
V gene: TRBV19; CDR3 length: 12; J gene: TRBJ1-2; clone size: .; CDR3 protein: ASKTQGRPYGYT
V gene: TRBV19; CDR3 length: 13; J gene: TRBJ1-6; clone size: .; CDR3 protein: ASSIGGKYNSPLH
V gene: TRBV4-1; CDR3 length: 13; J gene: TRBJ1-4; clone size: .; CDR3 protein: ASSRQGLPREKLF
V gene: TRBV10-1; CDR3 length: 13; J gene: TRBJ2-7; clone size: few; CDR3 protein: ASSALAGKTYEQY
V gene: TRBV4-1; CDR3 length: 13; J gene: TRBJ2-7; clone size: .; CDR3 protein: ASSQRVIRFYEQY
V gene: TRBV6-5; CDR3 length: 10; J gene: TRBJ1-1; clone size: .; CDR3 protein: ASSYLDSRAF
V gene: TRBV9; CDR3 length: 11; J gene: TRBJ1-1; clone size: .; CDR3 protein: ASSVTIDTEAF
V gene: TRBV15; CDR3 length: 15; J gene: TRBJ1-5; clone size: .; CDR3 protein: ATSRVEGANSNQPQH
V gene: TRBV6-1; CDR3 length: 11; J gene: TRBJ2-7; clone size: .; CDR3 protein: ASTLRTGYEQY
V gene: TRBV28; CDR3 length: 15; J gene: TRBJ1-5; clone size: .; CDR3 protein: ASKKDRGGVDRGPQH
V gene: TRBV6-1; CDR3 length: 13; J gene: TRBJ1-2; clone size: .; CDR3 protein: ASSEGWTVPRGYT
V gene: TRBV2; CDR3 length: 11; J gene: TRBJ1-1; clone size: .; CDR3 protein: ASSVSDSTEAF
V gene: TRBV5-4; CDR3 length: 13; J gene: TRBJ1-2; clone size: .; CDR3 protein: ASSSAGGQNYGYT